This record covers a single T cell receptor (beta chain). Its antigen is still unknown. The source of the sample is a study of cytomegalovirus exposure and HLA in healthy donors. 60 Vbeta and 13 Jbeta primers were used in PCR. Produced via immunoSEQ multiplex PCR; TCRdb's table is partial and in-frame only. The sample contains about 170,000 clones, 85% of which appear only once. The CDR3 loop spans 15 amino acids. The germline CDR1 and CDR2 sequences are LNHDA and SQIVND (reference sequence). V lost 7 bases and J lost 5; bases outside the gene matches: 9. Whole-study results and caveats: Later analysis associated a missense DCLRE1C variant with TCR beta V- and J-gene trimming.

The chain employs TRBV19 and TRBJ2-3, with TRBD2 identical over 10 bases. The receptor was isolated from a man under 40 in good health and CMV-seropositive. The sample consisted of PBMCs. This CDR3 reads CASTPGSGRGDTQYF. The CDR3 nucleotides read TGTGCCAGTACCCCCGGGAGCGGGAGGGGAGATACGCAGTATTTT.